This is a list of T cell receptor beta chains from one sample in a study of T-cell reconstitution after alpha-beta-depleted transplantation in children. MiXCR, applied by TCRdb to the PCR reads, yields one record per CDR3 protein. The data show about 360,000 distinct CDR3 sequences, about an eighth seen once. Sequencing used PBMCs, obtained from the stem cell graft. The source of these receptors is a human donor who donated a stem cell graft to a child with Fanconi anemia. Both conserved end residues are part of each CDR3. Fields, in order: clone size, V gene, J gene, D gene, CDR3 protein, CDR3 DNA. D genes are given only for firm matches. Not every row has a clone size; where given, it reads once, few, many or a size class.

clone_size: many
v_call: TRBV6-1
j_call: TRBJ2-2
d_call: TRBD1
cdr3_aa: CASRDRHPTGELFF
cdr3_nt: TGTGCCAGCAGGGACAGGCACCCCACCGGGGAGCTGTTTTTT

clone_size: -
v_call: TRBV28
j_call: TRBJ2-1
d_call: -
cdr3_aa: CASSTSGTKSYNEQFF
cdr3_nt: TGTGCCAGCAGTACCTCCGGGACGAAGTCCTACAATGAGCAGTTCTTC

clone_size: many
v_call: TRBV20-1
j_call: TRBJ2-3
d_call: TRBD1
cdr3_aa: CSAGGSQRTDTQYF
cdr3_nt: TGCAGTGCAGGGGGCTCACAACGCACAGATACGCAGTATTTT

clone_size: -
v_call: TRBV27
j_call: TRBJ2-3
d_call: TRBD2
cdr3_aa: CASSLEARGGGDTQYF
cdr3_nt: TGTGCCAGCAGTTTGGAGGCGCGGGGGGGCGGAGATACGCAGTATTTT

clone_size: few
v_call: TRBV29-1
j_call: TRBJ2-3
d_call: TRBD2
cdr3_aa: CSVPWTSGGQTDTQYF
cdr3_nt: TGCAGCGTTCCCTGGACTAGCGGGGGCCAGACAGATACGCAGTATTTT

clone_size: many
v_call: TRBV7-9
j_call: TRBJ1-3
d_call: -
cdr3_aa: CASSLEGLGNTIYF
cdr3_nt: TGTGCCAGCAGCTTAGAGGGGCTCGGAAACACCATATATTTT

clone_size: many
v_call: TRBV12-3/TRBV12-4
j_call: TRBJ2-2
d_call: TRBD1
cdr3_aa: CASSAEPGQANTGELFF
cdr3_nt: TGTGCCAGCAGCGCCGAACCGGGACAGGCGAACACCGGGGAGCTGTTTTTT

clone_size: -
v_call: TRBV12-3/TRBV12-4
j_call: TRBJ2-1
d_call: -
cdr3_aa: CASIKANEQFF
cdr3_nt: TGTGCCAGCATCAAGGCCAATGAGCAGTTCTTC

clone_size: -
v_call: TRBV12-3/TRBV12-4
j_call: TRBJ2-3
d_call: -
cdr3_aa: CASSLSGPRGDTQYF
cdr3_nt: TGTGCCAGCAGTTTAAGCGGGCCGCGGGGAGATACGCAGTATTTT

clone_size: -
v_call: TRBV19
j_call: TRBJ1-5
d_call: -
cdr3_aa: CASSISGGENQPQHF
cdr3_nt: TGTGCCAGTAGTATCTCCGGGGGTGAGAATCAGCCCCAGCATTTT

clone_size: few
v_call: TRBV5-6
j_call: TRBJ2-2
d_call: -
cdr3_aa: CASRTQGYTGELFF
cdr3_nt: TGTGCCAGCAGGACCCAGGGGTACACCGGGGAGCTGTTTTTT

clone_size: few
v_call: TRBV5-1
j_call: TRBJ1-4
d_call: -
cdr3_aa: CASSRLPGPLNEKLFF
cdr3_nt: TGCGCCAGCAGCCGCCTGCCGGGACCGCTTAATGAAAAACTGTTTTTT

clone_size: many
v_call: TRBV10-2
j_call: TRBJ2-3
d_call: TRBD2
cdr3_aa: CASSDPGLAGGYTDTQYF
cdr3_nt: TGCGCCAGCAGTGACCCCGGACTAGCGGGGGGATACACAGATACGCAGTATTTT

clone_size: -
v_call: TRBV5-1
j_call: TRBJ1-3
d_call: -
cdr3_aa: CVSSLSGRTAGNTIYF
cdr3_nt: TGCGTCAGCAGCTTGTCAGGACGAACCGCTGGAAACACCATATATTTT

clone_size: many
v_call: TRBV30
j_call: TRBJ2-7
d_call: TRBD1
cdr3_aa: CAWGTEDHEQYF
cdr3_nt: TGTGCCTGGGGGACAGAGGACCACGAGCAGTACTTC

clone_size: few
v_call: TRBV7-8
j_call: TRBJ1-6
d_call: -
cdr3_aa: CASSPTVERTDSPLHF
cdr3_nt: TGTGCCAGCAGCCCAACGGTGGAGAGAACGGATTCACCCCTCCACTTT

clone_size: few
v_call: TRBV7-2
j_call: TRBJ1-1
d_call: -
cdr3_aa: CASSSQNFAEAFF
cdr3_nt: TGTGCCAGCAGTTCACAAAACTTCGCTGAAGCTTTCTTT

clone_size: -
v_call: TRBV18
j_call: TRBJ1-2
d_call: -
cdr3_aa: CASSPRDLANYGYTF
cdr3_nt: TGTGCCAGCTCACCCCGGGACTTGGCTAACTATGGCTACACCTTC

clone_size: few
v_call: TRBV7-9
j_call: TRBJ1-2
d_call: -
cdr3_aa: CASSYPGANYGYTF
cdr3_nt: TGTGCCAGCAGTTACCCCGGGGCTAACTATGGCTACACCTTC

clone_size: many
v_call: TRBV5-1
j_call: TRBJ2-5
d_call: -
cdr3_aa: CASGLTQETQYF
cdr3_nt: TGCGCCAGCGGGCTTACCCAAGAGACCCAGTACTTC

clone_size: -
v_call: TRBV3-1
j_call: TRBJ2-3
d_call: -
cdr3_aa: CASSSRTLLDHVGQYF
cdr3_nt: TGTGCCAGCAGTTCCCGGACATTGTTGGACCATGTTGGGCAGTATTTT

clone_size: many
v_call: TRBV7-2
j_call: TRBJ2-1
d_call: -
cdr3_aa: CASSTFPGNEQFF
cdr3_nt: TGTGCCAGCAGCACATTCCCAGGGAATGAGCAGTTCTTC

clone_size: -
v_call: TRBV14
j_call: TRBJ2-5
d_call: TRBD2
cdr3_aa: CASSQHIGGALEETQYF
cdr3_nt: TGTGCCAGCAGCCAACACATCGGGGGGGCACTTGAAGAGACCCAGTACTTC

clone_size: few
v_call: TRBV20-1
j_call: TRBJ2-3
d_call: -
cdr3_aa: CSAEGPVEDTQYF
cdr3_nt: TGCAGTGCAGAAGGGCCGGTTGAAGATACGCAGTATTTT

clone_size: -
v_call: TRBV25-1
j_call: TRBJ2-1
d_call: TRBD1
cdr3_aa: CASGVPDRDEQFF
cdr3_nt: TGTGCCAGCGGAGTACCGGACAGGGATGAGCAGTTCTTC

clone_size: many
v_call: TRBV2
j_call: TRBJ2-2
d_call: -
cdr3_aa: CASSPRENTGELFF
cdr3_nt: TGTGCCAGCAGTCCCAGAGAAAACACCGGGGAGCTGTTTTTT

clone_size: few
v_call: TRBV12-3/TRBV12-4
j_call: TRBJ2-1
d_call: TRBD2
cdr3_aa: CASSLRLAGGNEQFF
cdr3_nt: TGTGCCAGCAGTTTACGGCTAGCGGGGGGCAATGAGCAGTTCTTC

clone_size: -
v_call: TRBV3-1
j_call: TRBJ2-5
d_call: TRBD2
cdr3_aa: CASSETSVGHQETQYF
cdr3_nt: TGTGCCAGCAGCGAGACTAGCGTAGGCCACCAAGAGACCCAGTACTTC

clone_size: few
v_call: TRBV28
j_call: TRBJ1-1
d_call: -
cdr3_aa: CATLSQGTEAFF
cdr3_nt: TGTGCCACCCTATCTCAGGGCACTGAAGCTTTCTTT

clone_size: few
v_call: TRBV5-5
j_call: TRBJ2-3
d_call: -
cdr3_aa: CASSPRLTDTQYF
cdr3_nt: TGTGCCAGCAGCCCGCGGTTGACAGATACGCAGTATTTT

clone_size: -
v_call: TRBV11-2
j_call: TRBJ2-1
d_call: -
cdr3_aa: CASSLVVQGPSSYNEQFF
cdr3_nt: TGTGCCAGCAGCTTAGTCGTACAGGGACCTAGCTCCTACAATGAGCAGTTCTTC

clone_size: -
v_call: TRBV7-9
j_call: TRBJ2-1
d_call: TRBD1
cdr3_aa: CASSFQQGAYNEQFF
cdr3_nt: TGTGCCAGCAGCTTCCAACAGGGGGCCTACAATGAGCAGTTCTTC

clone_size: few
v_call: TRBV9
j_call: TRBJ2-5
d_call: -
cdr3_aa: CASSPEDFSGETQYF
cdr3_nt: TGTGCCAGCAGCCCGGAGGATTTTTCGGGGGAGACCCAGTACTTC

clone_size: -
v_call: TRBV5-8
j_call: TRBJ2-2
d_call: -
cdr3_aa: CASSPGLLGTGELFF
cdr3_nt: TGTGCCAGCAGCCCTGGACTGTTGGGCACCGGGGAGCTGTTTTTT

clone_size: many
v_call: TRBV28
j_call: TRBJ2-1
d_call: TRBD1
cdr3_aa: CASTTQGAADNEQFF
cdr3_nt: TGTGCCAGCACGACACAGGGGGCGGCCGACAATGAGCAGTTCTTC

clone_size: -
v_call: TRBV20-1
j_call: TRBJ2-3
d_call: -
cdr3_aa: CSARDWGGASTDTQYF
cdr3_nt: TGCAGTGCTAGAGATTGGGGGGGGGCTAGCACAGATACGCAGTATTTT

clone_size: -
v_call: TRBV2
j_call: TRBJ2-3
d_call: TRBD2
cdr3_aa: CASSRLAGGLDTQYF
cdr3_nt: TGTGCCAGCAGCCGCCTAGCGGGGGGGCTAGATACGCAGTATTTT

clone_size: -
v_call: TRBV7-9
j_call: TRBJ1-2
d_call: -
cdr3_aa: CASSLSGDGYTF
cdr3_nt: TGTGCCAGCAGCTTATCAGGGGATGGCTACACCTTC

clone_size: -
v_call: TRBV7-9
j_call: TRBJ2-7
d_call: -
cdr3_aa: CASSSDGYEQYF
cdr3_nt: TGTGCCAGCAGCTCCGACGGCTACGAGCAGTACTTC

clone_size: many
v_call: TRBV5-6
j_call: TRBJ1-1
d_call: TRBD1
cdr3_aa: CASSLVGTGDFF
cdr3_nt: TGTGCCAGCAGCTTGGTGGGGACAGGGGACTTCTTT

clone_size: -
v_call: TRBV7-2
j_call: TRBJ2-3
d_call: TRBD2
cdr3_aa: CASSLVVGGAMDTQYF
cdr3_nt: TGTGCCAGCAGTCTAGTGGTCGGGGGGGCGATGGATACGCAGTATTTT

clone_size: -
v_call: TRBV15
j_call: TRBJ2-3
d_call: TRBD1
cdr3_aa: CATFGQGSMGTDTQYF
cdr3_nt: TGTGCCACCTTTGGACAGGGTTCTATGGGCACAGATACGCAGTATTTT

clone_size: many
v_call: TRBV12-3/TRBV12-4
j_call: TRBJ1-2
d_call: TRBD1
cdr3_aa: CASSLAWTGLGYTF
cdr3_nt: TGTGCCAGCAGTTTAGCCTGGACAGGGTTAGGCTACACCTTC

clone_size: -
v_call: TRBV28
j_call: TRBJ2-5
d_call: -
cdr3_aa: CASRTPSFQTQYF
cdr3_nt: TGTGCCAGCAGGACCCCAAGTTTTCAGACCCAGTACTTC

clone_size: few
v_call: TRBV7-2
j_call: TRBJ2-5
d_call: TRBD1
cdr3_aa: CASSFDRGTSKETQYF
cdr3_nt: TGTGCCAGCAGCTTTGACAGGGGGACCTCCAAAGAGACCCAGTACTTC

clone_size: few
v_call: TRBV12-3/TRBV12-4
j_call: TRBJ1-1
d_call: -
cdr3_aa: CASSLKEANTEAFF
cdr3_nt: TGTGCCAGCAGTTTAAAGGAGGCGAACACTGAAGCTTTCTTT